Sequencing of this TCR beta chain was carried out in a study of shared clonotypes between healthy human individuals. Whole-study context: Per donor, CD8 memory used one plate, CD8 naive used two, CD4 memory used three and CD4 naive used three. General study results and limits: Depth was large, yet rarefaction showed that sorted-subset sequencing was incomplete.

The table came from immunoSEQ multiplex PCR; TCRdb's copy has only in-frame clones and leaves some out. The repertoire holds 950,000 to 1,100,000 clones, with around 76% as singletons. A remark on this clone: Its specificity is unknown.

CDR3 length equals 13 residues. CDR1 SGHTA and CDR2 FQGNSA come from the germline V gene. V lost 5 bases and J 7 bases, leaving 12 bases between the germline ends. The sequenced material came from memory CD4+ T cells sorted from blood. Regarding subset: CD45RA-negative fraction. This receptor was identified in a young man in good health. The chain employs TRBV7-2 and TRBJ1-5; D is perhaps TRBD1 (5 bases). The CDR3 here is CASSPGSGQPQHF. CDR3 nucleotide sequence: TGTGCCAGCAGCCCCGGTTCAGGGCAGCCCCAGCATTTT.